This T cell receptor beta chain was observed in a study of a mutant IDH1 vaccine in newly diagnosed glioma. As for this clone: What it binds is unknown.

V was clipped by 3 bases and J by 6 bases; unmatched bases: 12. The CDR3 is made up of 16 amino acids. CDR1 SGHNT and CDR2 YYREEE come from the germline V gene (reference sequence). TCRdb's table, derived via immunoSEQ multiplex PCR, lists solely in-frame clones and lacks some. The repertoire holds 40,000 or so clones, 91% seen once, with approximately 2.4% in the top ten. Regarding time point: week 5, during vaccination. Every vaccine dose comprised 300 ug of mutant IDH1 20-mer peptide plus topical imiquimod. Sequencing used PBMCs, obtained from a glioma patient whose treatment included an IDH1 peptide vaccine. The receptor was isolated from a man aged 45-60 years with glioma. This chain uses TRBV5-4 with TRBJ2-7; TRBD1 matches at 10 bases. In nucleotides, the CDR3 is TGTGCCAGCAGCTCACGCCGGGACAGGGGTAGTCGCGAGCAGTACTTC. Amino acid sequence: CASSSRRDRGSREQYF.